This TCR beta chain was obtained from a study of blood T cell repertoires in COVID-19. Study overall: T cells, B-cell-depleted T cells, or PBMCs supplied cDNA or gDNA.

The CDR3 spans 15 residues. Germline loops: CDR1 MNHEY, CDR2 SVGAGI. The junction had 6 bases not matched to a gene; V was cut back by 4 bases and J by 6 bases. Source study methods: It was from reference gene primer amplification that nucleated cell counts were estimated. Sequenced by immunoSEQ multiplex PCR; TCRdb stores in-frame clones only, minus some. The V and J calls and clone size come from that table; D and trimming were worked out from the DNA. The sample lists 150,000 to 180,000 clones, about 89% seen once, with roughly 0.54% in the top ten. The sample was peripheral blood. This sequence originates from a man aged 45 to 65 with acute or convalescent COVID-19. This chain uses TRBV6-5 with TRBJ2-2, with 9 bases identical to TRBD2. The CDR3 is CASSFLAGGPGELFF. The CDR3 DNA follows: TGTGCCAGCAGTTTTCTGGCGGGGGGGCCCGGGGAGCTGTTTTTT.